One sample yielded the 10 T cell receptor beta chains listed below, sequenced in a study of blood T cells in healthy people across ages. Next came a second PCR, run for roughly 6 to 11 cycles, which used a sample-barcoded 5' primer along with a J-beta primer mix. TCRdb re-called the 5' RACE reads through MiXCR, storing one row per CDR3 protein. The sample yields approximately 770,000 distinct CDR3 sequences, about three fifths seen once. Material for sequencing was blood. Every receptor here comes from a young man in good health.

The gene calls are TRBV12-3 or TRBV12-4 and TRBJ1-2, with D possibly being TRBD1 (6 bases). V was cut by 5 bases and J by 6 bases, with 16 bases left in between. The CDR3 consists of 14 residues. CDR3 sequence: CASSEGVGHHGYTF. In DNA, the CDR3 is TGTGCCAGCAGTGAGGGGGTAGGACACCATGGCTACACCTTC.

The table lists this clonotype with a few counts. The CDR3 DNA is TGCGCCAGCAGCTTGGCCTCCTCGTGGGGTATGCTAAACAATGAGCAGTTCTTC. Residues: CASSLASSWGMLNNEQFF. The chain has TRBV5-1 and TRBJ2-1; D ambiguous. V gave up 0 bases and J gave up 5 bases, with 21 bases separating them. The CDR3 spans 18 residues. Per germline, CDR1 SGHRS and CDR2 YFSETQ.

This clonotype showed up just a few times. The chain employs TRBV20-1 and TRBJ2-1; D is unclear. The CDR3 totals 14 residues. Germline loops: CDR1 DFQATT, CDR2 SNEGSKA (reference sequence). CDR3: CSVLRPLSYNEQFF. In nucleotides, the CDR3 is TGCAGCGTGTTAAGGCCTCTAAGCTACAATGAGCAGTTCTTC.

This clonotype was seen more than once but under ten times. This CDR3 reads CSVIYRDRGIYEQYF. CDR3 coding DNA: TGCAGCGTTATCTACCGGGACAGGGGAATATACGAGCAGTACTTC. This rearrangement joins TRBV29-1 to TRBJ2-7, with 10 bases that match TRBD1. Germline V CDR1 and CDR2: SQVTM, ANQGSEA. The ends lost 5 bases at V and 4 bases at J; junction bases unmatched: 11. CDR3 length: 15 residues.

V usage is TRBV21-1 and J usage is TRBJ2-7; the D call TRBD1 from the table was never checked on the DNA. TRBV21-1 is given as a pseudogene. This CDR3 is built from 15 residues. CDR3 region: CATRQLGWGNYEQYF. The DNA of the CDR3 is TGTGCCACTCGACAACTGGGGTGGGGGAACTACGAGCAGTACTTC.

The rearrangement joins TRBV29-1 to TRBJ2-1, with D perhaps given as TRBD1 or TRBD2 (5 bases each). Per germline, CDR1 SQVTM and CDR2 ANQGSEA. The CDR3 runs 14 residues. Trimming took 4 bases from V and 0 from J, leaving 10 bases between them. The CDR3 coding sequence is TGCAGCGTTGTGGGGCGGGCCTCCTACAATGAGCAGTTCTTC. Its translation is CSVVGRASYNEQFF.

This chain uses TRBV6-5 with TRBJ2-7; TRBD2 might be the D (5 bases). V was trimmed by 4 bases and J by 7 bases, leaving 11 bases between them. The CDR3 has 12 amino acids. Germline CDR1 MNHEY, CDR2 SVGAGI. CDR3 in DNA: TGTGCCAGCAGTTTTTATACGGGGGAGCAGTACTTC. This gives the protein CASSFYTGEQYF.

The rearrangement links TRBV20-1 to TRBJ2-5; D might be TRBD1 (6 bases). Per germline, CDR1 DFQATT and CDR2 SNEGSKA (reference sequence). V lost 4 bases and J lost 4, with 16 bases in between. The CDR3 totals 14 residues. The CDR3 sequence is CSAIRTVSVETQYF. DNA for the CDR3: TGCAGTGCTATAAGGACAGTTTCAGTAGAGACCCAGTACTTC.

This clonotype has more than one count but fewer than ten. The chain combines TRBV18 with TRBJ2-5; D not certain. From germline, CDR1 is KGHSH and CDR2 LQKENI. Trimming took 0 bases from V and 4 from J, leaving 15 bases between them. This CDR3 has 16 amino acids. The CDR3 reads CASSPPYKGLIETQYF. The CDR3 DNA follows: TGTGCCAGCTCACCACCGTACAAGGGCTTGATAGAGACCCAGTACTTC.

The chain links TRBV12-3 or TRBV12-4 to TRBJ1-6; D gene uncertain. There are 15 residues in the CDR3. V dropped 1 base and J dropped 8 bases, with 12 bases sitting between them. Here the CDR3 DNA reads TGTGCCAGCAGTTTAGACAGTCTCGGGCATTCACCCCTCCACTTT. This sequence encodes CASSLDSLGHSPLHF.